The entry below describes one T cell receptor (beta chain). The antigen remains undetermined. The source of the sample is a study of cytomegalovirus exposure and HLA in healthy donors. Study-wide results and limits: It was confirmed in vitro that a few of the CMV-associated chains were specific for CMV antigens.

PCR primers comprised 60 Vbeta and 13 Jbeta primers. Sequencing was performed with immunoSEQ multiplex PCR; in TCRdb, only in-frame clones are kept and a portion is missing. Among about 140,000 clones listed, about 66% were seen once. The specimen sequenced was PBMCs. The TCR sequence derives from a human donor in good health.

The CDR3 loop is CASSVGLAGGPSSYNEQFF. The CDR3 DNA follows: TGTGCCAGCAGCGTAGGACTAGCGGGAGGCCCCAGCTCCTACAATGAGCAGTTCTTC. V is TRBV9 and J is TRBJ2-1; TRBD2 aligns across 13 bases. In germline, CDR1 is SGDLS, CDR2 YYNGEE. The CDR3 runs 19 residues. V lost 0 bases and J lost 0; bases outside the gene matches: 6.